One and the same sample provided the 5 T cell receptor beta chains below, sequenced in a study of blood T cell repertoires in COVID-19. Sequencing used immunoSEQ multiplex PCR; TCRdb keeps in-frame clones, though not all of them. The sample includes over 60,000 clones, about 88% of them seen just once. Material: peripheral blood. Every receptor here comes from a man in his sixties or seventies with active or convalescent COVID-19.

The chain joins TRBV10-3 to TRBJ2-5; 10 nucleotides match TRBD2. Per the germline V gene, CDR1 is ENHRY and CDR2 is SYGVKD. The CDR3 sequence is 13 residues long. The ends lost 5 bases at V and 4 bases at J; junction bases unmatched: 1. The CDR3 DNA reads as TGTGCCATCAGTAGCGGGAGGGGAGAGACCCAGTACTTC. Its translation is CAISSGRGETQYF.

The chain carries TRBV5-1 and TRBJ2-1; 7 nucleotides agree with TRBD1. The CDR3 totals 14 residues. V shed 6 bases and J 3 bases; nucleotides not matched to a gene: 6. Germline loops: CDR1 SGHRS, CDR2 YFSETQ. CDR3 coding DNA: TGCGCCAGCAAATTCGACAGGGACTACAATGAGCAGTTCTTC. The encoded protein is CASKFDRDYNEQFF.

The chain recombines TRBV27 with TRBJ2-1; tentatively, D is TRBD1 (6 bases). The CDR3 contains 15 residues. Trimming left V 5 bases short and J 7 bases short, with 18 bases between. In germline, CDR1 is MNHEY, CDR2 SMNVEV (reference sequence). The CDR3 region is CASSRLTGRVNEQFF. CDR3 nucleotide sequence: TGTGCCAGCAGTCGATTGACAGGTAGGGTGAATGAGCAGTTCTTC.

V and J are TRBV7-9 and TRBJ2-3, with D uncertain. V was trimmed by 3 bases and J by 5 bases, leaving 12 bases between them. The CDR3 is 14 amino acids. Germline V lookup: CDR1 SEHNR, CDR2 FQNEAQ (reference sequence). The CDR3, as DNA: TGTGCCAGCAGCTTCGGAGTAGCAGAAGATACGCAGTATTTT. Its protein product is CASSFGVAEDTQYF. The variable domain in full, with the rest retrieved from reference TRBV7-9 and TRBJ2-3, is DTGVSQNPRHKITKRGQNVTFRCDPISEHNRLYWYRQTLGQGPEFLTYFQNEAQLEKSRLLSDRFSAERPKGSFSTLEIQRTEQGDSAMYLCASSFGVAEDTQYFGPGTRLTVL.

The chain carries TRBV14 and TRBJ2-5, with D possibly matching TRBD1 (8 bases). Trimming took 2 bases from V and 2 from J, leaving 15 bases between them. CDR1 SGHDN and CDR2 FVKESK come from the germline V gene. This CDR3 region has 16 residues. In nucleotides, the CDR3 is TGTGCCAGCAGCCAACGAACAGGGGGAGGGCAAGAGACCCAGTACTTC. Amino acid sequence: CASSQRTGGGQETQYF.